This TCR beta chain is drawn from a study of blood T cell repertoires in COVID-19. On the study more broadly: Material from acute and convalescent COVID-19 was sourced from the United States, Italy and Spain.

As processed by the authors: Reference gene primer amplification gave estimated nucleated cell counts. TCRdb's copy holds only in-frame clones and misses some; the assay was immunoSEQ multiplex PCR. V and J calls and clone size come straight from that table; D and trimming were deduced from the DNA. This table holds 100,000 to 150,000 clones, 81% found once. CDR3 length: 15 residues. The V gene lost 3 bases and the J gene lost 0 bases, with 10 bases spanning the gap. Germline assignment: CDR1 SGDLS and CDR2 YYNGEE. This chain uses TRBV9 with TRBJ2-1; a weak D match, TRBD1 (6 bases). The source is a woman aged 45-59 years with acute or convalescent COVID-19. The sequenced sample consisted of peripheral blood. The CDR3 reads CASSGGQNSYNEQFF. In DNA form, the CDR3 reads TGTGCCAGCAGCGGGGGGCAGAACTCCTACAATGAGCAGTTCTTC.